This is a list of T cell receptor beta chains from one sample in a study of identical twins. One entry per CDR3 protein, called by TCRdb with MiXCR from the 5' RACE reads. The profile shows 470,000 or so distinct CDR3 sequences, approximately 24% of them singletons. The sample was also reused in another study, on T cells expressing NK-cell markers.

Sequenced input: CD4+ T cells sorted from blood. The receptors shown here come from a woman under 30 in good health. The CDR3 runs from the conserved cysteine through the conserved F or W. Each record gives: V gene, D gene, clone size, J gene, CDR3 DNA, CDR3 protein. A D gene is named only where the DNA matches it firmly. Only part of the rows carry a size: once, few, many, or a class if the clone is expanded.

>TRBV29-1|NA|NA|TRBJ2-1
TGCAGCGTTGTATGGGATGGGCCGAGGCGGTACAATGAGCAGTTCTTC
CSVVWDGPRRYNEQFF
>TRBV20-1|TRBD1|few|TRBJ2-7
TGCAGTCCTAAGGGGGCAAACTACGAGCAGTACTTC
CSPKGANYEQYF
>TRBV27|NA|NA|TRBJ1-1
TGTGCCAGCAGTGCGGACGAGAGGGGGATTAATATTAACACTGAAGCTTTCTTT
CASSADERGININTEAFF
>TRBV20-1|NA|few|TRBJ2-3
TGCAGTGTAGGACGGTTCACAGATACGCAGTATTTT
CSVGRFTDTQYF
>TRBV5-1|NA|many|TRBJ2-7
TGCGCCAGCAGCCCTCCCGACCCCTACGAGCAGTACTTC
CASSPPDPYEQYF
>TRBV29-1|NA|NA|TRBJ2-5
TGCAGCGCCCTAACACCGTACCAAGAGACCCAGTACTTC
CSALTPYQETQYF
>TRBV7-2|NA|NA|TRBJ2-7
TGTGCCAGCAGCTTACGGGACTTTGCTCACGAGCAGTACTTC
CASSLRDFAHEQYF
>TRBV7-2|NA|many|TRBJ1-2
TGTGCCAGCAGCTTAGCGAGATCTCAGGGCTATGGCTACACCTTC
CASSLARSQGYGYTF
>TRBV7-2|NA|NA|TRBJ2-1
TGTGCCAGCAGCCCGAGATGGGGAGGCTCCTACAATGAGCAGTTCTTC
CASSPRWGGSYNEQFF
>TRBV14|NA|NA|TRBJ2-7
TGTGCCAGCAGCCAAGAATCCCCCGTTGAGCGGGCAAACTCCTACGAGCAGTACTTC
CASSQESPVERANSYEQYF
>TRBV20-1|TRBD2|NA|TRBJ2-1
TGCAGTGCTAGACGATCTCAAGGGACTAGCGGGAGTAGGTCCTACAATGAGCAGTTCTTC
CSARRSQGTSGSRSYNEQFF
>TRBV6-1|TRBD1|NA|TRBJ1-3
TGTGCCAGCCGAACTCCAGGGGGTCCGGGCACCATATATTTT
CASRTPGGPGTIYF
>TRBV20-1|TRBD2|once|TRBJ2-3
TGCAGTGCTTTAAAGCGGGGAGACACAGATACGCAGTATTTT
CSALKRGDTDTQYF
>TRBV20-1|NA|NA|TRBJ2-3
TGCAGTGTCCCCCCCTTCACAGATACGCAGTATTTT
CSVPPFTDTQYF
>TRBV4-3|TRBD1|NA|TRBJ1-1
TGCGCCAGCAGCCAGGACTACAGGGGTGAAGCTTTCTTT
CASSQDYRGEAFF
>TRBV15|NA|NA|TRBJ2-3
TGTGCCACCAGCAAAGCTGGAGGGTTTGCGGCAGATACGCAGTATTTT
CATSKAGGFAADTQYF
>TRBV6-2/TRBV6-3|TRBD1|few|TRBJ2-7
TGTGCCAGCCGGCGGGACAGGGTCGAAGAGCAGTACTTC
CASRRDRVEEQYF
>TRBV11-3|NA|few|TRBJ2-7
TGTGCCAGCAGCCCCACTACTTCCATCGGTAACTACGAGCAGTACTTC
CASSPTTSIGNYEQYF
>TRBV3-1|TRBD1|NA|TRBJ2-1
TGTGCCTTCAGGCCGGGACAGGGGCACCCATCGACATTCTACAATGAGCAGTTCTTC
CAFRPGQGHPSTFYNEQFF
>TRBV20-1|NA|few|TRBJ1-4
TGCAGTGCCCCGAAGACAGGCGAGGGCGAAAAACTGTTTTTT
CSAPKTGEGEKLFF
>TRBV7-8|NA|NA|TRBJ2-3
TGTGCCAGCAGGCTCCGGCTAGCAGGGAGAGATACGCAGTATTTT
CASRLRLAGRDTQYF
>TRBV20-1|TRBD2|NA|TRBJ2-3
TGCAGTGCTCCCCCTGAGGGCGGGAGGGCGGCAGATACGCAGTATTTT
CSAPPEGGRAADTQYF
>TRBV27|NA|NA|TRBJ2-7
TGTGCCAGCAGTTTATCGATTGGGGGCGGCTGGGATGGCGAGCAGTACTTC
CASSLSIGGGWDGEQYF
>TRBV6-2/TRBV6-3|TRBD2|NA|TRBJ2-1
TGTGCCAGCAGCGACGGGACTAGCGGGAGGGATGAGCAGTTCTTC
CASSDGTSGRDEQFF
>TRBV7-2|NA|NA|TRBJ2-3
TGTGCCAGCACCCGAGGTTCCACAGATACGCAGTATTTT
CASTRGSTDTQYF
>TRBV6-1|TRBD2|few|TRBJ2-7
TGTGCCAGCAGTGGGGGGGCTAGCGGGAGTAGCTACGAGCAGTACTTC
CASSGGASGSSYEQYF
>TRBV11-3|TRBD1|NA|TRBJ2-1
TGTGCCAGCAGCTTAGGACAGGGGGCAAATAATGAGCAGTTCTTC
CASSLGQGANNEQFF
>TRBV12-3/TRBV12-4|NA|many|TRBJ2-1
TGTGCCAGCAGTTTCAGGGGCAATGAGCAGTTCTTC
CASSFRGNEQFF
>TRBV27|NA|NA|TRBJ2-1
TGTGCCAGCAGTTTAGACCCAGCGGGCTCCCCCTTAAGGGAGCAGTTCTTC
CASSLDPAGSPLREQFF
>TRBV12-3/TRBV12-4|NA|once|TRBJ2-3
TGTGCCAGCACCCCCGTCAGGACGGATACGCAGTATTTT
CASTPVRTDTQYF
>TRBV12-3/TRBV12-4|TRBD1|many|TRBJ1-1
TGTGCCAGCAGCCAACAGGGGTGGGCTGAAGCTTTCTTT
CASSQQGWAEAFF
>TRBV5-6|NA|once|TRBJ2-7
TGTGCCAGGGGCCCCGGGGGCTACGAGCAGTACTTC
CARGPGGYEQYF
>TRBV29-1|TRBD1|few|TRBJ1-2
TGCAGCGTTCTCGACAGGGGCATTTCCTACACCTTC
CSVLDRGISYTF
>TRBV5-8|TRBD2|NA|TRBJ2-5
TGTGCCAGCAGCCCCCGGGGGGAAATAGTGGAGACCCAGTACTTC
CASSPRGEIVETQYF
>TRBV3-1|TRBD2|few|TRBJ2-1
TGTGCCAGCAGCCAATGGGCCGGAGCGGGAACAAATTACAATGAGCAGTTCTTC
CASSQWAGAGTNYNEQFF
>TRBV7-2|NA|NA|TRBJ1-3
TGTGCCAGCAGCTTATACTCAGGGGTGGATGGAAACACCATATATTTT
CASSLYSGVDGNTIYF
>TRBV7-8|TRBD1|NA|TRBJ2-7
TGTGCCAGCAGCCTAACAGGGGGGACGTACGAGCAGTACTTC
CASSLTGGTYEQYF
>TRBV6-1|TRBD2|few|TRBJ2-1
TGTGCCAGCAATCCCACCGGGACTAGCTCCTACAATGAGCAGTTCTTC
CASNPTGTSSYNEQFF
>TRBV20-1|TRBD1|NA|TRBJ1-1
TGCAGTGCTAGGTCGAGGACAGGGGACACTGAAGCTTTCTTT
CSARSRTGDTEAFF
>TRBV20-1|NA|NA|TRBJ1-1
TGCAGTGCTACCCCCATGGGGGCCGGGAACACTGAAGCTTTCTTT
CSATPMGAGNTEAFF
>TRBV29-1|NA|NA|TRBJ2-3
TGCAGCGTTGAGGAACAGGGCGCAGATACGCAGTATTTT
CSVEEQGADTQYF
>TRBV7-9|TRBD2|NA|TRBJ2-1
TGTGCCAGCAGCCGTAGCGGGGGGAGTCCCTACAATGAGCAGTTCTTC
CASSRSGGSPYNEQFF
>TRBV27|NA|NA|TRBJ2-7
TGTGCCAGCAGTACCCCCTACAGGGCGAAGCAGTACTTC
CASSTPYRAKQYF
>TRBV24-1|TRBD1|few|TRBJ2-1
TGTGCCACAAGTGACCGGGACAGACCCTACAATGAGCAGTTCTTC
CATSDRDRPYNEQFF
>TRBV7-9|NA|NA|TRBJ1-1
TGTGCCAGCAGCTTAGAGACGACTGAAGCTTTCTTT
CASSLETTEAFF
>TRBV20-1|TRBD1|many|TRBJ2-1
TGCAGTGCCATCGGACAGGGGACAGGAAATGAGCAGTTCTTC
CSAIGQGTGNEQFF
>TRBV6-1|NA|NA|TRBJ1-1
TGTGCCAGCACCTTATACAGAAAGAACACTGAAGCTTTCTTT
CASTLYRKNTEAFF
>TRBV5-1|NA|NA|TRBJ2-7
TGCGCCAGCAGCCCTAGGCGGGAAGAGCAGTACTTC
CASSPRREEQYF
>TRBV11-2|TRBD2|NA|TRBJ2-1
TGTGCCAGCAGCTGGGACCAGCGCGGGGGGATTGGTGAGCAGTTCTTC
CASSWDQRGGIGEQFF
>TRBV7-2|NA|NA|TRBJ2-5
TGTGCCAGCAGCCGAGGGATCAGGGAGACCCAGTACTTC
CASSRGIRETQYF
>TRBV12-3/TRBV12-4|NA|few|TRBJ2-5
TGTGCCAGCAGTTTACAGAGAGGGCAGACCCAGTACTTC
CASSLQRGQTQYF
>TRBV20-1|NA|few|TRBJ2-3
TGCAGTGCTAGAGTGAGTCTCTTGGTTAACACAGATACGCAGTATTTT
CSARVSLLVNTDTQYF
>TRBV2|TRBD2|NA|TRBJ2-1
TGTGCCACCGTCCCGGGACTAGCGTTGGGCTTCGGGGATGAGCAGTTCTTC
CATVPGLALGFGDEQFF